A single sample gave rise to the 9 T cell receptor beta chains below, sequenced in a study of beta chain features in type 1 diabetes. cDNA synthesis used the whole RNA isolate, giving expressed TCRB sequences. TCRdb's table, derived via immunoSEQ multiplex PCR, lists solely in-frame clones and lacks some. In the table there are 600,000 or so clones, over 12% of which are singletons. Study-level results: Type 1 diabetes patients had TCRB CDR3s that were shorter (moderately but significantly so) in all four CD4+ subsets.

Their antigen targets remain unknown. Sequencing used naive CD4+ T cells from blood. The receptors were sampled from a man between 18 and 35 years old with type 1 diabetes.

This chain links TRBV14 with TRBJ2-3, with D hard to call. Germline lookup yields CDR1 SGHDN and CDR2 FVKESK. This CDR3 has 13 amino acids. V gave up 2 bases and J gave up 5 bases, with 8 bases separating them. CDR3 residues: CASSQILGDTQYF. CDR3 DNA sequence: TGTGCCAGCAGCCAAATACTTGGAGATACGCAGTATTTT.

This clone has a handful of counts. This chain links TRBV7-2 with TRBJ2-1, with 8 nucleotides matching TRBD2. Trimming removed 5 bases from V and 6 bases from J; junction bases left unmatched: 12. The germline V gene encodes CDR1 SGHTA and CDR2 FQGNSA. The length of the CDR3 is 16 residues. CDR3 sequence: CASSPESGGALNEQFF. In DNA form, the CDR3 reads TGTGCCAGCAGCCCCGAAAGCGGGGGCGCTCTCAATGAGCAGTTCTTC.

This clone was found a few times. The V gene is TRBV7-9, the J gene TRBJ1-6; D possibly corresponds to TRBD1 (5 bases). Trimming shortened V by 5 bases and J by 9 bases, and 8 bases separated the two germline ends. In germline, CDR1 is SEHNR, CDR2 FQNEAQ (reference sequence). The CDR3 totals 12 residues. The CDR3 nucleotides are TGTGCCAGCAGCAAGACAGTTTCACCCCTCCACTTT. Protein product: CASSKTVSPLHF.

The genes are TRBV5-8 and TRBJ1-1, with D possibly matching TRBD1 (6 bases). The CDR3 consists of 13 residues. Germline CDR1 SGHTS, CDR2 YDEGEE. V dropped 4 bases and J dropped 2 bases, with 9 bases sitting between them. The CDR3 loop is CASSTRGNTEAFF. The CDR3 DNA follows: TGTGCCAGCAGCACCAGGGGAAACACTGAAGCTTTCTTT.

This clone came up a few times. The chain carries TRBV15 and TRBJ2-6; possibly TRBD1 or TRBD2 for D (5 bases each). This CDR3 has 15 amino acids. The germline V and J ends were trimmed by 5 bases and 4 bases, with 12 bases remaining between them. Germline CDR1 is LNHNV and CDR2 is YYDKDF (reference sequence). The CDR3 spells CATSGRDLGANVLTF. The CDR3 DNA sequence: TGTGCCACCAGCGGCCGGGACCTCGGGGCCAACGTCCTGACTTTC.

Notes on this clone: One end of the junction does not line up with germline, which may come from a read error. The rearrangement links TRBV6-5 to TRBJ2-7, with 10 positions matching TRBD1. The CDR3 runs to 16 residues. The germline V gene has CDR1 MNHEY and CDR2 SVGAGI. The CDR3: CASNYRDRGETYEQYF. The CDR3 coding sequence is TGTGCCAGCAATTACCGGGACAGGGGCGAGACCTACGAGCAGTACTTC.

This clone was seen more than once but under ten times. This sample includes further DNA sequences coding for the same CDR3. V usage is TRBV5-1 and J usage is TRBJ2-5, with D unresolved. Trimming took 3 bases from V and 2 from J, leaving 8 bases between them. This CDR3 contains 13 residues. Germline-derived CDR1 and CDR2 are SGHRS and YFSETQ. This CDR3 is CASSSGSQETQYF. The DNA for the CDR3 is TGCGCCAGCAGCTCCGGATCACAAGAGACCCAGTACTTC.

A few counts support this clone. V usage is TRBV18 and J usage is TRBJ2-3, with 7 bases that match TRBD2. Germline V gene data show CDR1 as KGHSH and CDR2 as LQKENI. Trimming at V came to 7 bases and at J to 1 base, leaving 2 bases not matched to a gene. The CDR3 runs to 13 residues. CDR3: CASLSGGTDTQYF. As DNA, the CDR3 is TGTGCCAGCTTGAGCGGGGGCACAGATACGCAGTATTTT.

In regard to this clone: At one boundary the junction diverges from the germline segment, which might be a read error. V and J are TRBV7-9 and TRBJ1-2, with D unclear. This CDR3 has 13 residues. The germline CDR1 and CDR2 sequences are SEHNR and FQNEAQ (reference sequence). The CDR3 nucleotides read TGTGCCAGCAGCTCCCTCCCGAACTCTGGCTACACCTTC. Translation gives CASSSLPNSGYTF.